A single sample is the source of the 31 T cell receptor beta chains below, sequenced in a study of blood T cell repertoires in COVID-19. Sequenced by immunoSEQ multiplex PCR; TCRdb stores in-frame clones only, minus some. The table shows roughly 270,000 clones, with approximately 91% occurring only once. Sequencing was carried out using peripheral blood. Source of these receptors: a man in his late teens or twenties with active or convalescent COVID-19.

V usage is TRBV7-2 and J usage is TRBJ2-3; D is possibly TRBD2 (5 bases). The CDR3 has 14 amino acids. V lost 1 base and J lost 4, with 9 bases in between. The germline gives CDR1 SGHTA, CDR2 FQGNSA. DNA of the CDR3: TGTGCCAGCAGCTTAGTCCTCGGGGCAGATACGCAGTATTTT. This gives the protein CASSLVLGADTQYF.

The chain is built from TRBV21-1 and TRBJ1-2. TRBV21-1 corresponds to a pseudogene. This CDR3 is built from 16 residues. The CDR3, as DNA: TGTGCCAGCAGCAAGCGTCCATGGGGGGGGAACTATGGCTACACCTTC. Protein: CASSKRPWGGNYGYTF.

The chain employs TRBV10-3 and TRBJ1-1, with D unresolved. The CDR3 has 13 residues. V gave up 0 bases and J gave up 2 bases, with 4 bases separating them. From germline, CDR1 is ENHRY and CDR2 SYGVKD. In DNA form, the CDR3 reads TGTGCCATCAGTGAGTCCGGTAACACTGAAGCTTTCTTT. Amino acid sequence: CAISESGNTEAFF.

The gene calls are TRBV5-8 and TRBJ1-5, with unresolved D. Looked up from germline, CDR1 is SGHTS and CDR2 is YDEGEE. This CDR3 has 14 residues. V was shortened by 0 bases and J by 7 bases, with 11 bases between the two germline ends. Written as DNA, the CDR3 is TGTGCCAGCAGCTTGGTTGATGTTGGCCAGCCCCAGCATTTT. It translates to CASSLVDVGQPQHF.

The chain combines TRBV9 with TRBJ2-1; 7 bases match TRBD1. Per the germline V gene, CDR1 is SGDLS and CDR2 is YYNGEE. V was clipped by 6 bases and J by 6 bases; unmatched bases: 6. This CDR3 is built from 13 residues. CDR3 sequence: CASTKQGINEQFF. CDR3 nucleotides: TGTGCCAGCACCAAACAGGGGATCAATGAGCAGTTCTTC.

CDR3 sequence reads: CASSRDSYTDTQYF. The CDR3 coding sequence is TGTGCCAGCAGCCGGGACAGTTACACAGATACGCAGTATTTT. The chain joins TRBV7-2 to TRBJ2-3; 7 nucleotides align to TRBD1. The V and J ends lost 5 bases and 2 bases, in that order; junction bases with no gene match: 4. Germline CDR1 is SGHTA and CDR2 is FQGNSA. The CDR3 is made up of 14 amino acids.

This clone was seen a single time. The chain couples TRBV9 to TRBJ1-2; TRBD1 agrees at 7 bases. This CDR3 region has 14 residues. Per germline, CDR1 SGDLS and CDR2 YYNGEE. After removal of 6 bases from V and 5 bases from J, the junction contained 10 bases not matched to a gene. CDR3 amino acids: CASNVGTAEYGYTF. CDR3 sequence (DNA): TGTGCCAGCAACGTCGGGACAGCCGAATATGGCTACACCTTC.

V and J are TRBV5-4 and TRBJ2-7; 16 bases line up with TRBD2. CDR3 length equals 18 residues. The germline V gene has CDR1 SGHNT and CDR2 YYREEE (reference sequence). The V gene end was trimmed by 3 bases and the J gene end by 5 bases; junction bases not matched to a gene: 11. CDR3 nucleotide sequence: TGTGCCAGCAGCTCGGGACTAGCGGGGGGGCCGATATCTAACGAGCAGTACTTC. The encoded protein is CASSSGLAGGPISNEQYF.

The gene calls are TRBV5-6 and TRBJ1-1, with 10 bases matching TRBD1. CDR1 is SGHDT and CDR2 is YYEEEE in the germline V gene. Trimming took 1 base from V and 10 from J; bases not matched to a gene: 10. CDR3 length equals 15 residues. The CDR3 protein is CASSLKTGGRERAFF. DNA for the CDR3: TGTGCCAGCAGCTTGAAGACAGGGGGCCGAGAGAGAGCTTTCTTT.

This clone was observed once. The chain combines TRBV5-1 with TRBJ1-1, with 9 nucleotides matching TRBD1. V lost 4 bases, J lost 0 bases, and 4 bases stayed unmatched. The CDR3 has 15 amino acids. In germline, CDR1 is SGHRS, CDR2 YFSETQ. CDR3 in amino acids: CASSAGTGLNTEAFF. CDR3 coding DNA: TGCGCCAGCAGCGCCGGGACAGGGTTGAACACTGAAGCTTTCTTT.

The V call is TRBV4-2, the J call TRBJ2-5; TRBD2 agrees at 14 bases. The CDR3 length is 18 residues. The J segment lost 1 base and the V segment lost 0 bases, leaving 4 bases of the junction unmatched. CDR1 LGHNA and CDR2 YNFKEQ come from the germline V gene. CDR3 sequence: CASSQDLGLAGGQETQYF. CDR3 sequence (DNA): TGTGCCAGCAGCCAAGATCTCGGACTAGCGGGGGGCCAAGAGACCCAGTACTTC.

This chain joins TRBV7-8 and TRBJ2-7; 8 bases are shared with TRBD1. This CDR3 comprises 14 residues. Trimming took 7 bases from V and 3 from J; bases not matched to a gene: 8. Per germline, CDR1 SGHVS and CDR2 FQNEAQ. This chain's CDR3 is CASTLDRVGYEQYF. The CDR3 DNA reads TGTGCCAGCACCCTGGACAGGGTAGGCTACGAGCAGTACTTC.

This CDR3 is CASSQVAGAYEQYF. CDR3 DNA sequence: TGCGCCAGCAGCCAAGTAGCGGGCGCCTACGAGCAGTACTTC. This rearrangement joins TRBV4-1 to TRBJ2-7; 7 nucleotides match TRBD2. Germline-derived CDR1 and CDR2 are MGHRA and YSYEKL. The V and J ends lost 1 base and 2 bases, in that order; junction bases with no gene match: 2. The CDR3 runs 14 residues.

In its sample, this clone was seen once. This rearrangement joins TRBV5-4 to TRBJ1-2; 10 bases agree with TRBD1. The germline V gene encodes CDR1 SGHNT and CDR2 YYREEE (reference sequence). The CDR3 runs to 14 residues. Losses at the gene ends were 4 bases for V and 6 bases for J; bases not matched to a gene: 6. CDR3 sequence: CASSIGTGENGYTF. The CDR3, as DNA: TGTGCCAGCAGCATAGGGACAGGGGAAAATGGCTACACCTTC.

The V call is TRBV7-9, the J call TRBJ1-6; tentative D call: TRBD1 (5 bases). Trimming removed 7 bases at V and 0 bases at J, with 10 bases between. Germline V gene lookup returns CDR1 SEHNR and CDR2 FQNEAQ (reference sequence). This CDR3 region has 15 residues. As DNA, the CDR3 is TGTGCCAGCATGGGGGGGAGCTCCTATAATTCACCCCTCCACTTT. It translates to CASMGGSSYNSPLHF.

This rearrangement joins TRBV29-1 to TRBJ2-6, with D possibly being TRBD2 (6 bases). This CDR3 is built from 15 residues. V lost 4 bases to trimming and J lost 0 bases, with 10 bases between them. Germline CDR1 is SQVTM and CDR2 is ANQGSEA. The CDR3 DNA follows: TGCAGCGTTGGGACTACCTCCTCTGGGGCCAACGTCCTGACTTTC. Its protein is CSVGTTSSGANVLTF.

The chain recombines TRBV27 with TRBJ1-6; 9 bases are shared with TRBD1. From germline, CDR1 is MNHEY and CDR2 SMNVEV (reference sequence). The ends lost 4 bases at V and 10 bases at J; junction bases unmatched: 8. This CDR3 comprises 15 residues. This CDR3 reads CASSSGQGFWSPLHF. CDR3 nucleotides: TGTGCCAGCAGTTCGGGACAGGGTTTTTGGTCACCCCTCCACTTT.

The rearrangement links TRBV7-9 to TRBJ2-1, with TRBD2 identical over 10 bases. Germline values: CDR1 SEHNR, CDR2 FQNEAQ (reference sequence). Unmatched junction bases numbered 13, after V lost 11 bases and J lost 9 bases. The CDR3 spans 14 residues. CDR3 coding DNA: TGTGCCTTTGGCGGGAGCGGGGGGGCCACTGAGCAGTTCTTC. It yields the protein CAFGGSGGATEQFF.

CDR3 amino acids: CATSRDEGAGGIEKLFF. In nucleotides, the CDR3 is TGTGCCACCAGCAGAGATGAGGGAGCAGGGGGCATTGAAAAACTGTTTTTT. The chain uses TRBV15 and TRBJ1-4, with 8 bases lining up with TRBD1. Germline trimming cut 0 bases from V and 7 bases from J; bases unmatched to any gene: 10. CDR3 size: 17 residues. Germline V CDR1 and CDR2: LNHNV, YYDKDF (reference sequence).

This chain uses TRBV29-1 with TRBJ1-5, with D perhaps matching TRBD1 (6 bases). V was pared by 7 bases and J by 3 bases, with 16 bases between. This CDR3 contains 14 residues. Germline CDR1 SQVTM, CDR2 ANQGSEA. The CDR3 sequence: CSAFSDRNNQPQHF. In DNA form, the CDR3 reads TGCAGCGCTTTCTCGGACAGAAACAATCAGCCCCAGCATTTT.

This chain connects TRBV9 to TRBJ2-6; 7 nucleotides line up with TRBD1. This CDR3 spans 16 amino acids. J lost 0 bases, V lost 2 bases, and 2 bases had no gene match. Germline CDR1 is SGDLS and CDR2 is YYNGEE. As DNA, the CDR3 is TGTGCCAGCAGCGTGTCAGGGGGCTCTGGGGCCAACGTCCTGACTTTC. It encodes CASSVSGGSGANVLTF.

The genes are TRBV13 and TRBJ2-3; 16 positions agree with TRBD2. CDR1 is PRHDT, CDR2 FYEKMQ, per germline (reference sequence). CDR3 length: 20 residues. Trimming at V came to 6 bases and at J to 5 bases, leaving 17 bases not matched to a gene. CDR3 coding DNA: TGTGCCAGCAGTCCCCCTGGGACTAGCGGGGGGGCCGGGTTTGGAGATACGCAGTATTTT. Amino acid sequence: CASSPPGTSGGAGFGDTQYF.

The chain uses TRBV4-1 and TRBJ2-3; 12 positions match TRBD2. CDR3 length equals 19 residues. V lost 1 base and J lost 2; bases outside the gene matches: 10. Germline V gives CDR1 MGHRA, CDR2 YSYEKL. The CDR3, as DNA: TGCGCCAGCAGCCAAGGAAGAACTAGCGGGGGGTTCTACACAGATACGCAGTATTTT. Translation: CASSQGRTSGGFYTDTQYF.

This chain links TRBV13 with TRBJ2-7; D gene unclear. Germline V gene lookup returns CDR1 PRHDT and CDR2 FYEKMQ (reference sequence). The CDR3 is 12 amino acids. V lost 4 bases to trimming and J lost 1 base, with 5 bases between them. For the CDR3, the DNA is TGTGCCAGCAGCTCCCTATCCTACGAGCAGTACTTC. Translation gives CASSSLSYEQYF.

This chain joins TRBV7-2 and TRBJ1-2; 9 nucleotides agree with TRBD1. Germline V gene lookup returns CDR1 SGHTA and CDR2 FQGNSA. The CDR3 consists of 14 residues. V shed 6 bases, J shed 1 base, and the junction held 3 bases outside the gene matches. Here the CDR3 reads CASRLTGGNYGYTF. The CDR3 DNA reads as TGTGCCAGCAGACTGACAGGGGGTAACTATGGCTACACCTTC.

This clone was picked up one time. This chain links TRBV7-2 with TRBJ2-2; tentative D call: TRBD1 (6 bases). CDR1 SGHTA and CDR2 FQGNSA come from the germline V gene. There are 14 residues in the CDR3. Trimming removed 5 bases at V and 9 bases at J, with 16 bases between. The CDR3 sequence: CASSTYRVPRELFF. CDR3 DNA: TGTGCCAGCAGCACCTACAGGGTCCCCAGGGAGCTGTTTTTT.

The chain is built from TRBV7-8 and TRBJ2-1; TRBD2 is a possible D gene (6 bases). V was shortened by 5 bases and J by 5 bases, with 13 bases between the two germline ends. The germline V gene has CDR1 SGHVS and CDR2 FQNEAQ. CDR3 length equals 14 residues. The CDR3, as DNA: TGTGCCAGCAGCCCCCCGGAGGGGAACAATGAGCAGTTCTTC. It is translated as CASSPPEGNNEQFF.

The V call is TRBV6-4, the J call TRBJ2-3, with TRBD2 matching 10 bases. CDR1 and CDR2 from the germline V gene are MRHNA and SNTAGT. CDR3 length equals 17 residues. V lost 5 bases and J lost 0; bases outside the gene matches: 8. CDR3 in DNA: TGTGCCAGCAGTCCCAGCGGGGGGGCCCTTAGCACAGATACGCAGTATTTT. It codes for CASSPSGGALSTDTQYF.

The rearrangement uses TRBV6-1 and TRBJ2-7, with D perhaps matching TRBD2 (6 bases). The germline V gene has CDR1 MNHNS and CDR2 SASEGT. The CDR3 length is 14 residues. V lost 1 base to trimming and J lost 4 bases, with 11 bases between them. CDR3 bases: TGTGCCAGCAGTGAAGGATGGGAGGAGTACGAGCAGTACTTC. This codes for CASSEGWEEYEQYF.

This sequence joins TRBV4-1 and TRBJ2-5; tentatively, D is TRBD1 (6 bases). Per the germline V gene, CDR1 is MGHRA and CDR2 is YSYEKL. The length of the CDR3 is 16 residues. Trimming removed 0 bases at V and 0 bases at J, with 11 bases between. The CDR3 protein is CASSQDMRGNQETQYF. CDR3 bases: TGCGCCAGCAGCCAAGATATGAGGGGGAACCAAGAGACCCAGTACTTC.

V usage is TRBV29-1 and J usage is TRBJ1-2; 9 positions match TRBD1. The CDR3 spans 13 residues. V gave up 7 bases and J gave up 4 bases; unmatched junction bases: 7. Germline V lookup: CDR1 SQVTM, CDR2 ANQGSEA. The CDR3 DNA reads as TGCAGCGCCATGACAGGGGGGAGCTATGGCTACACCTTC. Its translation: CSAMTGGSYGYTF.